These T cell receptor beta chains were read from a single sample in a study of blood T cell repertoires in COVID-19. Some clones are missing from TCRdb's copy, which holds only in-frame ones; the method was immunoSEQ multiplex PCR. The data contain tens of thousands of clones, roughly 80% of them seen just once; the ten biggest clones take up approximately 19%. Sequencing input: peripheral blood. The receptor set was obtained from a human donor in a cohort sampled during active COVID-19. CDR3s leave out the opening cysteine and the closing phenylalanine or tryptophan. Only part of the rows carry a size: once, few, many, or a class if the clone is expanded.

>TRBV6-5|once|TRBJ2-2
ASSWDYPNTGELF
>TRBV12-3/TRBV12-4|.|TRBJ2-2
ASKGLVTGELF
>TRBV6-5|once|TRBJ2-7
ASSSPGPIYEQY
>TRBV2|many|TRBJ2-7
ASSDLAGGTYEQY
>TRBV19|.|TRBJ2-7
ASSIDSYEQY
>TRBV13|.|TRBJ1-6
ASSSRGQNSPLH
>TRBV5-6|few|TRBJ1-2
ASSRQGPYGYT
>TRBV6-1|.|TRBJ1-4
ASGAGTGGFGTNEKLF
>TRBV6-5|.|TRBJ2-7
AGAGASTREQY
>TRBV18|.|TRBJ2-3
ASSPSSTDTQY
>TRBV5-1|.|TRBJ2-1
ASSISGSYNEQF
>TRBV3-1/TRBV3-2|.|TRBJ2-3
ASSPFRDRATDTQY
>TRBV4-2|few|TRBJ2-5
ASSQESTGLAETQY
>TRBV18|.|TRBJ1-1
ASSPGWDRGTEAF
>TRBV21-1|.|TRBJ1-5
ASSPTSGTKAGGNQPQH
>TRBV12-3/TRBV12-4|.|TRBJ2-3
ASSRMRDTQY
>TRBV5-8|.|TRBJ2-7
ASSTRTGSYEQY
>TRBV5-1|.|TRBJ1-3
ASSLGLLSGNTIY
>TRBV2|.|TRBJ1-2
ASSVIGSGYT
>TRBV7-6|.|TRBJ1-5
ASSLGQVGQPQH
>TRBV7-9|once|TRBJ2-2
ASSFGTSFSNTGELF
>TRBV29-1|.|TRBJ2-1
SVGGGGSYKNNEQF
>TRBV12-3/TRBV12-4|.|TRBJ2-7
ASRRGQIYEQY
>TRBV19|.|TRBJ1-2
ASSKQKHYGYT
>TRBV15|.|TRBJ1-3
ATSRDFTGQNTIY
>TRBV7-6|.|TRBJ2-3
ASSASKGGNTQY
>TRBV27|.|TRBJ2-5
ASSPRAGATQETQY
>TRBV5-1|.|TRBJ1-6
ASQVEGGSPLH
>TRBV5-1|.|TRBJ2-6
ASSWTGGAGGANVLT
>TRBV11-2|.|TRBJ1-2
ASSLAGNYGYT
>TRBV5-6|.|TRBJ2-7
ASSSQGQGVEQY
>TRBV9|.|TRBJ2-7
ASSPAGSVSYEQY
>TRBV3-1/TRBV3-2|.|TRBJ2-7
ASSQEGGRAYEQY
>TRBV2|.|TRBJ2-5
ANRLAGNSKTQY
>TRBV6-5|.|TRBJ2-7
ASLRDGEQY
>TRBV12-5|.|TRBJ1-5
ASGLFRYQPQH
>TRBV18|.|TRBJ1-5
ASSPRAGVGGNQPQH
>TRBV9|.|TRBJ1-2
ASSEGGQGGTNYGYT
>TRBV12-3/TRBV12-4|.|TRBJ2-7
ASSFIIYEQY
>TRBV12-3/TRBV12-4|.|TRBJ2-1
ASSFQGAGEQF
>TRBV2|.|TRBJ1-6
ASSEAAYSPLH
>TRBV11-1|.|TRBJ2-2
ASSPRQVPGELF
>TRBV30|.|TRBJ1-6
AWSVNAGDSPLH
>TRBV18|.|TRBJ1-6
ASSTVDNSPLH